One sample yielded the 32 T cell receptor beta chains listed below, sequenced in a study of monozygotic twins with inflammatory bowel disease. TCRdb re-analyzed the 5' RACE reads; it lists each CDR3 protein once, without DNA. Its clone listing holds fewer than 550,000 distinct CDR3 sequences. The specimen was blood. The receptors shown here come from a human donor with ulcerative colitis or Crohn's disease, or a healthy co-twin of an affected twin (not recorded which).

The chain employs TRBV7-9 and TRBJ2-1; TCRdb names TRBD1, which stays unverified in the absence of DNA. Per germline, CDR1 SEHNR and CDR2 FQNEAQ (reference sequence). CDR3 size: 15 residues. This CDR3 is CASSPEGEPYNEQFF.

The rearrangement joins TRBV7-2 to TRBJ2-3. The CDR3 runs 12 residues. Germline-derived CDR1 and CDR2 are SGHTA and FQGNSA. The CDR3 reads CASSPDSATQYF.

CDR3 sequence: CAIREDTGELFF. The J gene is TRBJ2-2, the V gene TRBV10-3. The CDR3 runs to 12 residues. CDR1 and CDR2 (germline): ENHRY, SYGVKD.

This chain uses TRBV5-1 with TRBJ2-1; absent DNA, TCRdb's TRBD2 call cannot be checked. CDR3 length: 14 amino acids. The germline V gene encodes CDR1 SGHRS and CDR2 YFSETQ. CDR3 sequence reads: CASSLGLAEGEQFF.

This CDR3 reads CASSPSGGANVLTF. The rearrangement links TRBV16 to TRBJ2-6; the D call from TCRdb, TRBD1, cannot be confirmed without DNA. This CDR3 comprises 14 residues. Germline CDR1 reads KGHSY; CDR2 reads FQNENV.

V and J are TRBV29-1 and TRBJ2-7; TCRdb's D call of TRBD2 is untestable without DNA. The V gene's germline CDR1 is SQVTM and CDR2 ANQGSEA. The CDR3 totals 12 residues. The CDR3: CSVSRETNEQYF.

The gene calls are TRBV27 and TRBJ2-7; TCRdb gives TRBD1 as the D gene, but with no DNA this cannot be confirmed. Germline assignment: CDR1 MNHEY and CDR2 SMNVEV (reference sequence). CDR3 length equals 14 residues. The CDR3 sequence: CASSHGAGFSEQYF.

The V gene is TRBV7-6, the J gene TRBJ1-5; TCRdb outputs TRBD1, but without DNA this stays unchecked. This CDR3 spans 14 amino acids. Germline CDR1 reads SGHVS; CDR2 reads FNYEAQ. CDR3 loop: CASSSQGLNQPQHF. The full variable domain, completed using reference TRBV7-6 and TRBJ1-5, is GAGVSQSPRYKVTKRGQDVALRCDPISGHVSLYWYRQALGQGPEFLTYFNYEAQQDKSGLPNDRFSAERPEGSISTLTIQRTEQRDSAMYRCASSSQGLNQPQHFGDGTRLSIL.

This chain connects TRBV2 to TRBJ2-7; TCRdb outputs TRBD2, but without DNA this stays unchecked. CDR3 length equals 12 residues. Germline lookup yields CDR1 SNHLY and CDR2 FYNNEI. CDR3: CASRRWENEQYF.

The CDR3 here is CASSFLRRGEQYF. The rearrangement joins TRBV6-2 or TRBV6-3 to TRBJ2-7; TCRdb selects TRBD1, and the lack of DNA leaves this call unchecked. The CDR3 consists of 13 residues. Per germline, CDR1 MNHEY and CDR2 SVGEGT.

The chain joins TRBV14 to TRBJ2-1; the TCRdb D gene call, TRBD1, has no DNA to confirm it. This CDR3 has 15 residues. CDR1 is SGHDN and CDR2 is FVKESK in the germline V gene. The CDR3 region is CASSQEGRHGAAQFF.

The rearrangement links TRBV5-5 to TRBJ1-2; TCRdb calls TRBD1, which cannot be checked without DNA. Germline V gene lookup returns CDR1 SGHKS and CDR2 YYEKEE (reference sequence). The CDR3 covers 15 residues. The chain's CDR3 is CASSLGTASNYGYTF.

This rearrangement joins TRBV12-3 or TRBV12-4 to TRBJ1-5; the D call of TRBD1 rests on TCRdb alone, since no DNA is present to check it. The CDR3 loop spans 13 amino acids. CDR3 amino acids: CASNPGPNQPQHF.

The rearrangement links TRBV7-9 to TRBJ2-3; TCRdb proposes TRBD2, but this gene call is untestable without DNA. Germline CDR1 reads SEHNR; CDR2 reads FQNEAQ (reference sequence). This CDR3 is 17 amino acids long. The CDR3 reads CASSLSIGGGSTDTQYF.

This chain joins TRBV24-1 and TRBJ2-1; TCRdb designates TRBD2, a call that cannot be tested without DNA. Germline V gene sequence: CDR1 KGHDR, CDR2 SFDVKD. CDR3 size: 15 residues. Here the CDR3 reads CATSAPQRGSNEQFF.

The V call is TRBV20-1, the J call TRBJ2-5. The CDR3 has 13 amino acids. CDR1 DFQATT and CDR2 SNEGSKA come from the germline V gene (reference sequence). The CDR3 protein is CSASIGVRKTQYF.

The chain links TRBV4-1 to TRBJ1-1. CDR1 is MGHRA, CDR2 YSYEKL, per germline. The length of the CDR3 is 15 residues. The CDR3 reads CASSQGPALNTEAFF.

The V call is TRBV7-9, the J call TRBJ1-4; as DNA is missing, the TRBD1 call by TCRdb cannot be tested. The length of the CDR3 is 14 residues. CDR1 is SEHNR and CDR2 is FQNEAQ in the germline V gene (reference sequence). CDR3 residues: CASSPDRGYEKLFF.

The rearrangement links TRBV5-6 to TRBJ1-2. This CDR3 has 14 amino acids. CDR1 is SGHDT, CDR2 YYEEEE, per germline. The CDR3: CASNRGGGSYGYTF.

The chain carries TRBV12-3 or TRBV12-4 and TRBJ1-1; TCRdb returns TRBD1, unconfirmable since there is no DNA. This CDR3 region has 14 residues. This CDR3 reads CASSPLQGDTEAFF.

The chain has TRBV2 and TRBJ2-1; with no DNA, the TCRdb D assignment of TRBD1 cannot be verified. The germline CDR1 and CDR2 sequences are SNHLY and FYNNEI. The CDR3 has 13 residues. The CDR3 spells CASNLRRGDEQFF.

The CDR3 spells CASSASGTGVFTGELFF. The V and J genes are TRBV7-9 and TRBJ2-2; there is no DNA to check the TCRdb D call of TRBD1. Germline V gene data show CDR1 as SEHNR and CDR2 as FQNEAQ (reference sequence). CDR3 length equals 17 residues.

This rearrangement joins TRBV5-1 to TRBJ2-1. This CDR3 comprises 13 residues. CDR1 and CDR2 from the germline V gene are SGHRS and YFSETQ. CDR3 sequence reads: CASSVDGYNEQFF. The full variable domain, completed using reference TRBV5-1 and TRBJ2-1, is KAGVTQTPRYLIKTRGQQVTLSCSPISGHRSVSWYQQTPGQGLQFLFEYFSETQRNKGNFPGRFSGRQFSNSRSEMNVSTLELGDSALYLCASSVDGYNEQFFGPGTRLTVL.

V and J are TRBV7-2 and TRBJ1-2. CDR1 and CDR2 from the germline V gene are SGHTA and FQGNSA. The CDR3 consists of 12 residues. The CDR3 protein is CASSFTNYGYTF.

The rearrangement links TRBV12-3 or TRBV12-4 to TRBJ1-2; TCRdb picks TRBD1, but there is no DNA to check that call. CDR3 length equals 14 residues. The CDR3 spells CASRTGGQSYGYTF.

The chain recombines TRBV19 with TRBJ2-2; with no DNA, the TCRdb D assignment of TRBD1 cannot be verified. The CDR3 covers 15 residues. Per germline, CDR1 LNHDA and CDR2 SQIVND (reference sequence). The CDR3: CASSAGTESTGELFF.

The rearrangement links TRBV7-6 to TRBJ1-1; TCRdb outputs TRBD1, but without DNA this stays unchecked. Germline V gives CDR1 SGHVS, CDR2 FNYEAQ. The CDR3 is 15 amino acids. The chain's CDR3 is CASSLDALGGTEAFF.

This chain connects TRBV28 to TRBJ2-2; without DNA, the TCRdb call of TRBD2 cannot be checked. CDR1 is MDHEN and CDR2 is SYDVKM in the germline V gene. This CDR3 region has 15 residues. The CDR3: CASSLRRSAAGELFF.

The chain combines TRBV12-3 or TRBV12-4 with TRBJ1-2; TCRdb gives TRBD1 as the D gene, but with no DNA this cannot be confirmed. CDR3 length: 14 residues. CDR3 region: CASSTGTVSYGYTF.

V usage is TRBV20-1 and J usage is TRBJ1-6; TCRdb selects TRBD1, and the lack of DNA leaves this call unchecked. The CDR3 consists of 13 residues. Germline CDR1 reads DFQATT; CDR2 reads SNEGSKA (reference sequence). The CDR3 here is CSARPQTGAPLHF.

This sequence joins TRBV5-1 and TRBJ2-6; TCRdb selects TRBD2, and the lack of DNA leaves this call unchecked. Germline-derived CDR1 and CDR2 are SGHRS and YFSETQ. CDR3 length: 18 residues. The CDR3: CASSPGLAGWRGANVLTF. Together with reference TRBV5-1 and TRBJ2-6, the CDR3 gives the full variable domain: KAGVTQTPRYLIKTRGQQVTLSCSPISGHRSVSWYQQTPGQGLQFLFEYFSETQRNKGNFPGRFSGRQFSNSRSEMNVSTLELGDSALYLCASSPGLAGWRGANVLTFGAGSRLTVL.

V and J are TRBV6-2 or TRBV6-3 and TRBJ2-7. Germline loops: CDR1 MNHEY, CDR2 SVGEGT. This CDR3 has 12 amino acids. CDR3 residues: CASSFASYEQYF.